Listed below are T cell receptor beta chains from one sample, sequenced in a study of blood T cell repertoires in COVID-19. Assay: immunoSEQ multiplex PCR; the TCRdb copy retains only in-frame clones and omits some. This table has some 250,000 clones, just over 85% appearing once. The source material was peripheral blood. These receptors all stem from a man aged 25 to 45 who had recovered from COVID-19. Each CDR3 is given with its conserved first and last residue. The D gene is left open where the match is weak. Rows may omit the clone size; those that give it use once, few, many or a size class.

TRBD2	NA	TRBV3-1/TRBV3-2	TRBJ2-5	TGTGCCAGCAGCCAAGATCCCCGGTCCGGTTCTAGCGGGGGGGCCTCAGAGACCCAGTACTTC	CASSQDPRSGSSGGASETQYF
TRBD1	NA	TRBV23-1	TRBJ1-6	TGCGCCAGCAGTCAATTTGGAGGCAGGGGGCCGACCTCCTATAATTCACCCCTCCACTTT	CASSQFGGRGPTSYNSPLHF
NA	NA	TRBV4-1	TRBJ2-2	TGCGCCAGCAGCCAAGGACTTGTCGGGGAGCTGTTTTTT	CASSQGLVGELFF
NA	NA	TRBV5-4	TRBJ2-5	TGTGCCAGCAGCCCAGGCAGCCAAGAGACCCAGTACTTC	CASSPGSQETQYF
NA	once	TRBV10-2	TRBJ1-2	TGCGCCAGCAGGGTACAGGGTGGCAACTATGGCTACACCTTC	CASRVQGGNYGYTF
NA	NA	TRBV11-2	TRBJ2-2	TGTGCCAGCAGCTTGACAGGACAGTACACCGGGGAGCTGTTTTTT	CASSLTGQYTGELFF
TRBD2	NA	TRBV6-5	TRBJ2-1	TGTGCCAGCAGTTACTCGACTAGCGGGGGCCCTAATGAGCAGTTCTTC	CASSYSTSGGPNEQFF
TRBD2	NA	TRBV5-1	TRBJ2-1	TGCGCCAGCAGCTTCGGGGGGAACAATGAGCAGTTCTTC	CASSFGGNNEQFF
TRBD1	once	TRBV19	TRBJ1-6	TGTGCCAGTAGCCTGGGACAGGGAAATTCACCCCTCCACTTT	CASSLGQGNSPLHF
NA	NA	TRBV12-5	TRBJ2-3	TGTGCTAGTGGGACAGAACTCACAGATACGCAGTATTTT	CASGTELTDTQYF
TRBD2	NA	TRBV4-1	TRBJ2-2	TGCGCCAGCAGCCTCCCGGGAGGAGGGGAGCTGTTTTTT	CASSLPGGGELFF
TRBD2	NA	TRBV11-2	TRBJ2-3	TGTGCCAGCAGCGCCAGACTAGCGGGTGCCACAGATACGCAGTATTTT	CASSARLAGATDTQYF
NA	NA	TRBV5-6	TRBJ1-5	TGTGCCAGCAGCCGCGTGGGGGGTAATCAGCCCCAGCATTTT	CASSRVGGNQPQHF
NA	NA	TRBV2	TRBJ1-5	TGTGCCAGCAGTGAATTGGTGGAGGACAATCAGCCCCAGCATTTT	CASSELVEDNQPQHF
NA	NA	TRBV6-5	TRBJ2-3	TGTGCCAGCAGGGACTTCAGCACAGATACGCAGTATTTT	CASRDFSTDTQYF
NA	few	TRBV6-2/TRBV6-3	TRBJ2-7	TGTGCCAGCAGTTACCGGTTACTAGGAATAAGGTATTACGAGCAGTACTTC	CASSYRLLGIRYYEQYF
NA	NA	TRBV5-4	TRBJ2-1	TGTGCCAGTACCCCTCGCGGGCGACCCTACAATGAGCAGTTCTTC	CASTPRGRPYNEQFF
NA	NA	TRBV4-2	TRBJ1-2	TGTGCCAGCAGACCCGGGTCTCACGACTATGGCTACACCTTC	CASRPGSHDYGYTF
TRBD1	NA	TRBV18	TRBJ1-2	TGTGCCAGCTCGTCATCCCCCCCGGACAGGGGGAACTATGGCTACACCTTC	CASSSSPPDRGNYGYTF
TRBD1	many	TRBV11-2	TRBJ1-3	TGTGCCAGCAGCTTCGGGACAGGGTCTGGAAACACCATATATTTT	CASSFGTGSGNTIYF
TRBD1	NA	TRBV5-6	TRBJ1-5	TGTGCCAGCAGCTTCATAGGACAGGGCGGTCAGCCCCAGCATTTT	CASSFIGQGGQPQHF
TRBD2	NA	TRBV6-7	TRBJ2-7	TGTGCCAGCAGTTACTCCCCGACTAGCCAAGTCCACGAGCAGTACTTC	CASSYSPTSQVHEQYF
NA	NA	TRBV6-6	TRBJ2-2	TGTGCCGTGCTACGGGGGGCTGGGACCGGGGAGCTGTTTTTT	CAVLRGAGTGELFF
TRBD1	NA	TRBV30	TRBJ1-3	TGTGCCTGGAGTAAGCCAGGGGGCTTATCTGGAAACACCATATATTTT	CAWSKPGGLSGNTIYF
NA	NA	TRBV7-2	TRBJ2-1	TGTGCCAGCAGCCCACTCGGGGACTACAATGAGCAGTTCTTC	CASSPLGDYNEQFF
NA	NA	TRBV12-5	TRBJ2-1	TGTGCTAGTGGTCCTCTTAGCAGGGGGGCGACGAGTGAGCAGTTCTTC	CASGPLSRGATSEQFF
NA	NA	TRBV3-1/TRBV3-2	TRBJ1-2	TGTGCCAGCAGCCAAGGGGCAGGGGCAGGGGGCTACACCTTC	CASSQGAGAGGYTF
NA	NA	TRBV18	TRBJ1-1	TGTGCCAGCTCACCACCCCGGGTCTTGAACACTGAAGCTTTCTTT	CASSPPRVLNTEAFF
NA	NA	TRBV6-2/TRBV6-3	TRBJ1-4	TGTGCCAGCAGTTACCCGACCCTCCCGGGGGGCGCTGCCGTGTTGCTGTTTTTT	CASSYPTLPGGAAVLLFF
TRBD2	NA	TRBV6-5	TRBJ2-5	TGTGCCAGCAGTTACTCGCGGGGGGGCCAAGAGACCCAGTACTTC	CASSYSRGGQETQYF
NA	NA	TRBV5-5	TRBJ1-4	TGTGCCAGCAGCTTGGGGGCGACAGGTAGTGAAAAACTGTTTTTT	CASSLGATGSEKLFF
NA	NA	TRBV19	TRBJ1-4	TGTGCCAGTAGTATGTCTGAGGGCGCGGGGGGAAAACTGTTTTTT	CASSMSEGAGGKLFF
TRBD1	NA	TRBV11-2	TRBJ1-1	TGTGCCAGCAGCCAACAGGGGGGAGCTGAAGCTTTCTTT	CASSQQGGAEAFF
NA	NA	TRBV2	TRBJ2-7	TGTGCCAGCAGCCATAGGGGGGGGACGGGCTACGAGCAGTACTTC	CASSHRGGTGYEQYF
NA	once	TRBV6-2/TRBV6-3	TRBJ2-7	TGTGCCAGCAGTTACGTTCCGACAAGCTCCTACGAGCAGTACTTC	CASSYVPTSSYEQYF
NA	NA	TRBV6-5	TRBJ1-1	TGTGCCAGCAGTCGCCTGGGGGGGGAAGCTTTCTTT	CASSRLGGEAFF
NA	medium-sized	TRBV6-5	TRBJ1-6	TGTGCCAGCAGCTCCATAGGGGCAGGGTCACCCCTCCACTTT	CASSSIGAGSPLHF
TRBD1	NA	TRBV11-2	TRBJ2-7	TGTGCCAGCAGCCGAAGGGACAGTCCGACCTACGAGCAGTACTTC	CASSRRDSPTYEQYF
NA	NA	TRBV20-1	TRBJ2-1	TGCAGTGCTAGTATACCGACCCGGGACAAAGTTTACAATGAGCAGTTCTTC	CSASIPTRDKVYNEQFF
TRBD1	NA	TRBV25-1	TRBJ1-2	TGTGCCAGCAGTGAGCTGGACAGGGCGGATGGCTACACCTTC	CASSELDRADGYTF
TRBD1	NA	TRBV18	TRBJ2-7	TGTGCCAGCTCACTCCTGATTGGGACAGGGGCCTCTGGGGAGCAGTACTTC	CASSLLIGTGASGEQYF
NA	NA	TRBV7-9	TRBJ1-1	TGTGCCAGCAGCCGGGGGACCACTGAAGCTTTCTTT	CASSRGTTEAFF
NA	once	TRBV9	TRBJ1-4	TGTGCCAGCAGCCCCCGGGGGGGCGGTGAAAAACTGTTTTTT	CASSPRGGGEKLFF
TRBD1	NA	TRBV4-2	TRBJ2-3	TGTGCCAGCAGCCAAGATAGGACAGGGGTAAATACGCAGTATTTT	CASSQDRTGVNTQYF
NA	few	TRBV4-2	TRBJ1-1	TGTGCCAGCAGCCCGGCTGGCTCTCAGGGTAGGCCTGAAGCTTTCTTT	CASSPAGSQGRPEAFF
NA	NA	TRBV29-1	TRBJ1-5	TGCAGCGTAGCACAACAGGACGGCAATCAGCCCCAGCATTTT	CSVAQQDGNQPQHF
NA	NA	TRBV5-1	TRBJ2-2	TGCGCCAGCAGCTTGGCCAGGTCCAACACCGGGGAGCTGTTTTTT	CASSLARSNTGELFF
NA	NA	TRBV27	TRBJ1-2	TGTGCCAGCAGTTTTGCCGGGAGCGACGTGGCAGGGACCTATGGCTACACCTTC	CASSFAGSDVAGTYGYTF
NA	NA	TRBV18	TRBJ1-2	TGTGCCAGCTCACCACCGAGCTTTGGGACACCCTATGGCTACACCTTC	CASSPPSFGTPYGYTF
NA	NA	TRBV5-4	TRBJ2-7	TGTGCCAGCAGCTTAGGCCCTCGGGACGAGCAGTACTTC	CASSLGPRDEQYF
NA	NA	TRBV12-3/TRBV12-4	TRBJ2-3	TGTGCCAGCGGATCCACTGGGAGTACGCAGTATTTT	CASGSTGSTQYF
TRBD2	NA	TRBV5-1	TRBJ2-2	TGCGCCAGCAGAGGCGGGGGGGCCAGGACCGGGGAGCTGTTTTTT	CASRGGGARTGELFF
TRBD1	NA	TRBV2	TRBJ2-3	TGTGCCAGCAGTTTACAGGGGGATGGTGCAGATACGCAGTATTTT	CASSLQGDGADTQYF
TRBD1	NA	TRBV27	TRBJ1-2	TGTGCCAGCAGTTCCTGGACAGGTGGGGGCTACACCTTC	CASSSWTGGGYTF